These 27 T cell receptor beta chains were sequenced from one sample in a study of T-cell memory formation after mild COVID-19. TCRdb reprocessed the 5' RACE reads via MiXCR and lists one record per CDR3 protein. Of 560,000 or so distinct CDR3 sequences listed, approximately 15% were seen once; the top ten hold roughly 7.7%. What was sequenced was PBMCs or a T cell subset sorted from them (not recorded which). All receptors derive from an adult woman who had mild COVID-19 (a few samples of this study predate the infection). Cell type and time point are not known.

CDR3 DNA sequence: TGCGCCAGCAGCAAAGACCTGATTTCACCCCTCCACTTT. It yields the protein CASSKDLISPLHF. The V gene is TRBV5-1, the J gene TRBJ1-6; the D is unclear. Germline V gene data show CDR1 as SGHRS and CDR2 as YFSETQ. The CDR3 runs to 13 residues. Between the trimmed V and J ends, which lost 4 bases and 9 bases, there was a span of 11 bases.

In regard to this clonotype: One end of the junction does not line up with germline, which may come from a read error. The rearrangement uses TRBV5-1 and TRBJ1-2; D is ambiguous. Germline V gene data show CDR1 as SGHRS and CDR2 as YFSETQ. The CDR3 is 14 amino acids. The CDR3 DNA reads as TGTGCCAGCAGCTTAGCAGGCGGGAACTATGGCTACACCTTC. As protein: CASSLAGGNYGYTF.

This clonotype has just a few counts. The chain has TRBV7-6 and TRBJ2-2, with a weak D call TRBD2 (5 bases). Trimming removed 0 bases from V and 3 bases from J, with 14 bases in between. The CDR3 is 17 residues long. Germline V CDR1 and CDR2: SGHVS, FNYEAQ. CDR3: CASSLARRREYTGELFF. CDR3 nucleotides: TGTGCCAGCAGCTTAGCGCGAAGAAGGGAGTACACCGGGGAGCTGTTTTTT.

This clonotype has a handful of counts. The V call is TRBV5-4, the J call TRBJ2-3; D is tentatively TRBD1 or TRBD2 (5 bases each). From germline, CDR1 is SGHNT and CDR2 YYREEE (reference sequence). Trimming removed 4 bases from V and 4 bases from J, with 13 bases in between. CDR3 length: 14 residues. The CDR3 nucleotides read TGTGCCAGCAGCCGGGGCGATGCCTCAGATACGCAGTATTTT. Translating it yields CASSRGDASDTQYF.

The gene calls are TRBV19 and TRBJ1-1; the D is unclear. CDR3 size: 13 residues. V lost 6 bases and J lost 4, with 12 bases in between. Germline V gene lookup returns CDR1 LNHDA and CDR2 SQIVND (reference sequence). As DNA, the CDR3 is TGTGCCAGTAGCCCCAGGTCGGGCACTGAAGCTTTCTTT. It encodes CASSPRSGTEAFF. Based on the CDR3 plus reference TRBV19 and TRBJ1-1, the full variable domain is DGGITQSPKYLFRKEGQNVTLSCEQNLNHDAMYWYRQDPGQGLRLIYYSQIVNDFQKGDIAEGYSVSREKKESFPLTVTSAQKNPTAFYLCASSPRSGTEAFFGQGTRLTVV.

The genes are TRBV5-4 and TRBJ2-3; weak D call: TRBD2 (6 bases). Per the germline V gene, CDR1 is SGHNT and CDR2 is YYREEE (reference sequence). The CDR3 covers 13 residues. V lost 3 bases and J lost 8, with 13 bases in between. As DNA, the CDR3 is TGTGCCAGCAGCTCCACCGGGGGTGCTACGCAGTATTTT. Translation gives CASSSTGGATQYF. The full variable domain, completed using reference TRBV5-4 and TRBJ2-3, is ETGVTQSPTHLIKTRGQQVTLRCSSQSGHNTVSWYQQALGQGPQFIFQYYREEENGRGNFPPRFSGLQFPNYSSELNVNALELDDSALYLCASSSTGGATQYFGPGTRLTVL.

This clonotype was detected only a few times. The chain employs TRBV5-4 and TRBJ2-3; 8 nucleotides line up with TRBD2. V lost 4 bases to trimming and J lost 4 bases; unmatched junction nucleotides: 8. Germline CDR1 and CDR2: SGHNT and YYREEE (reference sequence). CDR3 size: 15 residues. This CDR3 is CASSATGLDSDTQYF. In nucleotides, the CDR3 is TGTGCCAGCAGCGCCACGGGACTAGATTCAGATACGCAGTATTTT.

The chain joins TRBV20-1 to TRBJ2-4, with D possibly being TRBD1 (5 bases). The CDR3 is made up of 14 amino acids. Germline V gene lookup returns CDR1 DFQATT and CDR2 SNEGSKA (reference sequence). Trimming cost V 6 bases and J 7 bases, with 19 bases left between them. The CDR3 DNA reads as TGCAGTGCCCAATCAGGGTTGCTATCGAACATTCAGTACTTC. Translated: CSAQSGLLSNIQYF.

This clonotype has a handful of counts. The chain couples TRBV12-3 or TRBV12-4 to TRBJ1-3; possibly TRBD1 for D (5 bases). The CDR3 loop spans 14 amino acids. V lost 6 bases and J lost 0, with 9 bases in between. The CDR3 nucleotides read TGTGCCAGCAGGTCACAGGTCTCTGGAAACACCATATATTTT. Amino acids: CASRSQVSGNTIYF.

This CDR3 reads CSASLQGEGYGYTF. In DNA, the CDR3 is TGCAGTGCTAGCCTACAGGGGGAAGGCTATGGCTACACCTTC. The chain joins TRBV20-1 to TRBJ1-2; TRBD1 aligns across 8 bases. Germline V gives CDR1 DFQATT, CDR2 SNEGSKA (reference sequence). V dropped 3 bases and J dropped 4; count of bases not matched to a gene: 7. This CDR3 comprises 14 residues.

With regard to this clonotype: The junction differs from germline at one of its ends, possibly a read error. The CDR3 region has the DNA TGTGCCAGCAGTTTAGCCCTAAGGACTAGCAGGGTCTTC. Translated, it gives CASSLALRTSRVF. This chain uses TRBV12-3 or TRBV12-4 with TRBJ2-7; 8 bases agree with TRBD2. The CDR3 runs to 13 residues.

This clonotype occurred a few times. The J gene is TRBJ1-5, the V gene TRBV20-1, with TRBD1 matching over 7 bases. V dropped 4 bases and J dropped 4; count of bases not matched to a gene: 7. Germline V lookup: CDR1 DFQATT, CDR2 SNEGSKA (reference sequence). This CDR3 spans 14 amino acids. The CDR3 spells CSAKTGINNQPQHF. The CDR3 DNA reads TGCAGTGCTAAGACAGGGATAAATAATCAGCCCCAGCATTTT.

The chain couples TRBV10-3 to TRBJ2-5; 7 positions agree with TRBD1. The DNA matches TRBJ2-7 better at its end, which makes the J call doubtful. The germline CDR1 and CDR2 sequences are ENHRY and SYGVKD. This CDR3 contains 12 residues. The CDR3 here is CAIGDSPYEQYF. In DNA, the CDR3 is TGTGCCATCGGGGACAGCCCCTACGAGCAGTACTTC.

This sequence joins TRBV12-3 or TRBV12-4 and TRBJ1-2; D unclear. The CDR3 loop spans 12 amino acids. V dropped 3 bases and J dropped 4 bases, with 6 bases sitting between them. Here the CDR3 reads CASSFNFYGYTF. The CDR3 DNA reads as TGTGCCAGCAGTTTCAACTTCTATGGCTACACCTTC.

This clonotype was counted at least ten times. The chain joins TRBV10-3 to TRBJ2-2; TRBD2 is a possible D gene (5 bases). Trimming removed 4 bases from V and 0 bases from J, with 12 bases in between. The V gene's germline CDR1 is ENHRY and CDR2 SYGVKD. CDR3 size: 16 residues. For the CDR3, the DNA is TGTGCCATCAGTGTCGGCGAGGGAGCGAACACCGGGGAGCTGTTTTTT. It yields the protein CAISVGEGANTGELFF.

This clonotype was seen only a few times. The chain uses TRBV6-5 and TRBJ1-1; D might be TRBD1 (5 bases). The CDR3 is made up of 13 amino acids. Germline V lookup: CDR1 MNHEY, CDR2 SVGAGI. The V end was cut by 6 bases, the J end by 1 base, with 9 bases between. The CDR3: CASSREWNTEAFF. CDR3 nucleotides: TGTGCCAGCAGCAGGGAGTGGAACACTGAAGCTTTCTTT.

The chain couples TRBV6-1 to TRBJ1-2; 7 bases fit TRBD1. V gave up 7 bases and J gave up 2 bases; unmatched junction bases: 7. The germline V gene has CDR1 MNHNS and CDR2 SASEGT. The CDR3 has 14 amino acids. DNA of the CDR3: TGTGCCAGCACGGGGGACAGCAAAAACTATGGCTACACCTTC. Translating gives CASTGDSKNYGYTF.

CDR3 DNA: TGTGCCAGCAGCCCTCGAGGACCCGCGCCTGAAAATTCACCCCTCCACTTT. Protein product: CASSPRGPAPENSPLHF. The chain combines TRBV7-2 with TRBJ1-6; D ambiguous. The CDR3 extends over 17 amino acids. The V and J ends lost 5 bases and 7 bases respectively, with 21 bases between them. The germline CDR1 and CDR2 sequences are SGHTA and FQGNSA.

This clonotype showed up many times. V gene TRBV6-2 or TRBV6-3 combines with J gene TRBJ2-7; 8 bases match TRBD2. The germline gives CDR1 MNHEY, CDR2 SVGEGT. The trim removed 4 bases at V and 0 bases at J, leaving 11 bases unmatched. CDR3 size: 17 residues. CDR3 sequence: CASSSPYERGSSYEQYF. The CDR3, as DNA: TGTGCCAGCAGTTCCCCTTATGAGCGGGGGAGCTCCTACGAGCAGTACTTC.

The chain links TRBV21-1 to TRBJ2-5; the table names TRBD2, a call not compared with the DNA. TRBV21-1 is recorded as a pseudogene. The length of the CDR3 is 13 residues. CDR3 sequence (DNA): TGTGCCAGCAGCAAGCGGGGAGGAGAGACCCAGTACTTC. Its translation: CASSKRGGETQYF.

The chain employs TRBV4-3 and TRBJ2-1, with 7 nucleotides matching TRBD2. This CDR3 has 17 residues. The germline gives CDR1 LGHNA, CDR2 YSLEER. The junction had 14 bases not matched to a gene; V was cut back by 0 bases and J by 9 bases. DNA of the CDR3: TGCGCCAGCAGCCAAGATACCCGAGCGGGAACGGTTGGTGAGCAGTTCTTC. Amino acids: CASSQDTRAGTVGEQFF.

Many counts were recorded for this clonotype. V gene TRBV4-3 combines with J gene TRBJ2-7, with 10 bases matching TRBD2. The germline V gene has CDR1 LGHNA and CDR2 YSLEER. The V and J ends lost 0 bases and 13 bases, in that order; junction bases with no gene match: 9. The CDR3 is 14 residues long. CDR3 DNA: TGCGCCAGCAGCCAAGATGCGCTAGCGGGAGTGGTATACTTC. Protein sequence: CASSQDALAGVVYF.

This clonotype was seen only a few times. The V and J genes are TRBV7-3 and TRBJ2-5; D is perhaps TRBD1 (7 bases). Trimming cost V 1 base and J 4 bases, with 22 bases left between them. There are 18 residues in the CDR3. Looked up from germline, CDR1 is SGHTA and CDR2 is FQGTGA. CDR3 residues: CASSLSGGGEAWGETQYF. As DNA, the CDR3 is TGTGCCAGCAGCTTAAGTGGAGGGGGCGAGGCATGGGGAGAGACCCAGTACTTC.

The chain recombines TRBV12-3 or TRBV12-4 with TRBJ1-4; TRBD1 is a possible D gene (5 bases). The length of the CDR3 is 15 residues. The V end was cut by 1 base, the J end by 3 bases, with 9 bases between. CDR3: CASSLGGSSNEKLFF. The CDR3 DNA sequence: TGTGCCAGCAGTTTAGGGGGCAGCTCTAATGAAAAACTGTTTTTT.

The chain employs TRBV5-1 and TRBJ2-2; 11 bases are a match to TRBD1. V shed 4 bases, J shed 3 bases, and the junction held 14 bases outside the gene matches. The CDR3 is 19 amino acids. Germline lookup yields CDR1 SGHRS and CDR2 YFSETQ. The CDR3 loop reads CASSPRTGGFGLDTGELFF. The DNA of the CDR3 is TGCGCCAGCAGCCCTCGGACAGGGGGCTTCGGTTTGGACACCGGGGAGCTGTTTTTT.

This clonotype has only one observation. The V gene is TRBV20-1, the J gene TRBJ1-6; 9 positions match TRBD1. The germline CDR1 and CDR2 sequences are DFQATT and SNEGSKA (reference sequence). The length of the CDR3 is 15 residues. J gave up 6 bases and V 1 base, and 4 bases lay outside the gene matches. CDR3 nucleotide sequence: TGCAGTGCTAGAGCCGGGACAGGGCGTAATTCACCCCTCCACTTT. Amino acids: CSARAGTGRNSPLHF.

This clonotype was seen ten or more times. CDR3 sequence: CASSLGFANTGELFF. DNA for the CDR3: TGTGCCAGCAGCCTAGGGTTCGCGAACACCGGGGAGCTGTTTTTT. The chain carries TRBV7-3 and TRBJ2-2; no clear D gene. Trimming removed 5 bases from V and 0 bases from J, with 10 bases in between. This CDR3 contains 15 residues. Germline loops: CDR1 SGHTA, CDR2 FQGTGA.